Following are 18 T cell receptor beta chains from one sample sequenced in a study of shared clonotypes between healthy human individuals. Terminally differentiated effector memory CD45RA+ cells were excluded from the naive CD8 cells, which were CD45RO-negative and positively selected for CCR7. Only in-frame clones appear in the TCRdb table, and some are missing; sequencing was by immunoSEQ multiplex PCR. The sample gives some 2 million clones, roughly 94% of which show up once; about 1.1% is in the top ten. Input material: naive CD8+ T cells sorted from blood. The source of these receptors is a young man in good health.

The chain joins TRBV30 to TRBJ2-3; D unresolved. This CDR3 contains 13 residues. Germline V gene lookup returns CDR1 GTSNPN and CDR2 SVGIG (reference sequence). Trimming shortened V by 1 base and J by 2 bases, and 7 bases separated the two germline ends. The CDR3 DNA sequence: TGTGCCTGGAGTGCAAAGTACACAGATACGCAGTATTTT. It is translated as CAWSAKYTDTQYF. The full variable domain, completed using reference TRBV30 and TRBJ2-3, is SQTIHQWPATLVQPVGSPLSLECTVEGTSNPNLYWYRQAAGRGLQLLFYSVGIGQISSEVPQNLSASRPQDRQFILSSKKLLLSDSGFYLCAWSAKYTDTQYFGPGTRLTVL.

The chain employs TRBV19 and TRBJ1-6; D is unresolved. V was shortened by 4 bases and J by 10 bases, with 11 bases between the two germline ends. Germline-derived CDR1 and CDR2 are LNHDA and SQIVND (reference sequence). The CDR3 contains 13 residues. The CDR3 DNA sequence: TGTGCCAGTAGTAACGACGGGGAGTCACCCCTCCACTTT. Translation gives CASSNDGESPLHF.

This chain links TRBV2 with TRBJ1-1; D is ambiguous. Germline V CDR1 and CDR2: SNHLY, FYNNEI. V lost 5 bases and J lost 0, with 10 bases in between. CDR3 size: 14 residues. The CDR3 here is CASSKTSMNTEAFF. DNA for the CDR3: TGTGCCAGCAGTAAGACATCCATGAACACTGAAGCTTTCTTT.

As regards this clone: In the same sample, other DNA sequences code for this CDR3. This sequence joins TRBV5-4 and TRBJ2-7; no clear D. Deletions cut 3 bases from V and 3 bases from J, with 7 bases between. Germline V lookup: CDR1 SGHNT, CDR2 YYREEE (reference sequence). The CDR3 is 12 residues long. CDR3 sequence (DNA): TGTGCCAGCAGCTCCGAACTCTACGAGCAGTACTTC. This gives the protein CASSSELYEQYF.

The rearrangement joins TRBV10-2 to TRBJ1-3; D is unresolved. CDR1 is WSHSY, CDR2 SAAADI, per germline. The CDR3 loop spans 12 amino acids. The V and J ends lost 0 bases and 3 bases respectively, with 0 bases between them. CDR3 region: CASSESGNTIYF. The DNA of the CDR3 is TGCGCCAGCAGTGAGTCTGGAAACACCATATATTTT.

V and J are TRBV11-3 and TRBJ2-1, with 8 bases identical to TRBD2. The V gene's germline CDR1 is SGHNT and CDR2 YENEEA. The CDR3 length is 15 residues. The trim removed 3 bases at V and 5 bases at J, leaving 6 bases unmatched. The CDR3 region has the DNA TGTGCCAGCAGCTTCGGGTCGGGGGGGCACAATGAGCAGTTCTTC. Amino acid sequence: CASSFGSGGHNEQFF. Combining the CDR3 with reference TRBV11-3 and TRBJ2-1 gives the whole variable domain EAGVVQSPRYKIIEKKQPVAFWCNPISGHNTLYWYLQNLGQGPELLIRYENEEAVDDSQLPKDRFSAERLKGVDSTLKIQPAELGDSAVYLCASSFGSGGHNEQFFGPGTRLTVL.

The rearrangement joins TRBV5-1 to TRBJ1-4, with 10 bases lining up with TRBD1. The CDR3 has 17 amino acids. CDR1 and CDR2 from the germline V gene are SGHRS and YFSETQ. The trim removed 3 bases at V and 4 bases at J, leaving 9 bases unmatched. CDR3: CASSSKGTGAINEKLFF. CDR3 DNA: TGCGCCAGCAGCTCTAAAGGGACAGGGGCTATTAATGAAAAACTGTTTTTT.

The chain employs TRBV13 and TRBJ2-2; 9 bases map to TRBD1. Germline V lookup: CDR1 PRHDT, CDR2 FYEKMQ (reference sequence). CDR3 length equals 16 residues. The V and J ends lost 4 bases and 6 bases, in that order; junction bases with no gene match: 9. For the CDR3, the DNA is TGTGCCAGCAGCTCCTGGGACAGGGCGTCTCCCGGGGAGCTGTTTTTT. Its protein is CASSSWDRASPGELFF.

The rearrangement links TRBV6-5 to TRBJ2-1; no clear D. Germline V gene sequence: CDR1 MNHEY, CDR2 SVGAGI. V was trimmed by 0 bases and J by 5 bases, leaving 5 bases between them. The CDR3 length is 13 residues. DNA for the CDR3: TGTGCCAGCAGTTACTCACAGAACAATGAGCAGTTCTTC. Protein: CASSYSQNNEQFF.

The chain uses TRBV20-1 and TRBJ2-5; D gene unclear. This CDR3 comprises 11 residues. CDR1 is DFQATT, CDR2 SNEGSKA, per germline (reference sequence). With 6 bases removed from V and 7 bases from J, the gap between germline ends came to 12 bases. CDR3 in DNA: TGCAGTGCCGTCCCTTCGGGGACCCAGTACTTC. Its translation: CSAVPSGTQYF.

The rearrangement links TRBV7-9 to TRBJ2-7; D is perhaps TRBD1 (5 bases). Trimming shortened V by 1 base and J by 3 bases, and 13 bases separated the two germline ends. The germline CDR1 and CDR2 sequences are SEHNR and FQNEAQ (reference sequence). The CDR3 totals 15 residues. The CDR3 nucleotides read TGTGCCAGCAGCTTAGGATCGATGGGGCTCTACGAGCAGTACTTC. It is translated as CASSLGSMGLYEQYF.

The rearrangement joins TRBV13 to TRBJ2-5; D is possibly TRBD1 or TRBD2 (5 bases each). There are 14 residues in the CDR3. Looked up from germline, CDR1 is PRHDT and CDR2 is FYEKMQ (reference sequence). V dropped 1 base and J dropped 4 bases, with 10 bases sitting between them. CDR3 sequence: CASSLEQGVETQYF. DNA for the CDR3: TGTGCCAGCAGCTTAGAGCAGGGAGTAGAGACCCAGTACTTC. Based on the CDR3 plus reference TRBV13 and TRBJ2-5, the full variable domain is AAGVIQSPRHLIKEKRETATLKCYPIPRHDTVYWYQQGPGQDPQFLISFYEKMQSDKGSIPDRFSAQQFSDYHSELNMSSLELGDSALYFCASSLEQGVETQYFGPGTRLLVL.

The gene calls are TRBV6-5 and TRBJ2-5, with 10 bases fitting TRBD2. Looked up from germline, CDR1 is MNHEY and CDR2 is SVGAGI. The CDR3 is made up of 15 amino acids. V shed 8 bases and J 5 bases; nucleotides not matched to a gene: 11. The CDR3 region is CASSGLAGGTETQYF. The CDR3 nucleotides read TGTGCCAGCTCGGGTTTAGCGGGGGGCACGGAGACCCAGTACTTC.

This chain uses TRBV30 with TRBJ1-2, with D unresolved. Germline CDR1 reads GTSNPN; CDR2 reads SVGIG (reference sequence). The CDR3 runs 15 residues. V lost 4 bases, J lost 0 bases, and 15 bases lay in between. DNA for the CDR3: TGTGCCTGGACTTGGGGTGGGTACACTAACTATGGCTACACCTTC. Encoded protein: CAWTWGGYTNYGYTF.

This clone was observed once. The chain uses TRBV7-6 and TRBJ2-2; D may correspond to TRBD1 or TRBD2 (5 bases each). The CDR3 is made up of 15 amino acids. V was trimmed by 5 bases and J by 6 bases, leaving 16 bases between them. Germline V gene data show CDR1 as SGHVS and CDR2 as FNYEAQ. The CDR3 is CASSPMGELSGELFF. In DNA, the CDR3 is TGTGCCAGCAGCCCCATGGGGGAGTTATCCGGGGAGCTGTTTTTT.

The J gene is TRBJ1-5, the V gene TRBV11-2; D ambiguous. Germline assignment: CDR1 SGHAT and CDR2 FQNNGV. V was cut by 1 base and J by 11 bases, with 15 bases left in between. The CDR3 loop spans 14 amino acids. The CDR3 DNA reads as TGTGCCAGCAGCTTAGTTCGCTCTTCCGTCTCCCAGCATTTT. Residues: CASSLVRSSVSQHF. The full variable domain, its missing parts supplied by reference TRBV11-2 and TRBJ1-5, is EAGVAQSPRYKIIEKRQSVAFWCNPISGHATLYWYQQILGQGPKLLIQFQNNGVVDDSQLPKDRFSAERLKGVDSTLKIQPAKLEDSAVYLCASSLVRSSVSQHFGDGTRLSIL.

The rearrangement uses TRBV5-1 and TRBJ1-2; the D is unclear. Trimming left V 1 base short and J 7 bases short, with 20 bases between. The V gene's germline CDR1 is SGHRS and CDR2 YFSETQ. This CDR3 is 16 amino acids long. The CDR3 is CASSLYRTSDASGYTF. DNA for the CDR3: TGCGCCAGCAGCTTGTATCGGACCTCAGACGCCAGTGGCTACACCTTC.

The chain combines TRBV5-1 with TRBJ2-7; D not certain. The CDR3 runs 13 residues. V shed 2 bases and J shed 4 bases, with 10 bases lying between them. Germline CDR1 SGHRS, CDR2 YFSETQ. The CDR3 DNA reads TGCGCCAGCAGCTTAGGGAAACTTTACGAGCAGTACTTC. It codes for CASSLGKLYEQYF.